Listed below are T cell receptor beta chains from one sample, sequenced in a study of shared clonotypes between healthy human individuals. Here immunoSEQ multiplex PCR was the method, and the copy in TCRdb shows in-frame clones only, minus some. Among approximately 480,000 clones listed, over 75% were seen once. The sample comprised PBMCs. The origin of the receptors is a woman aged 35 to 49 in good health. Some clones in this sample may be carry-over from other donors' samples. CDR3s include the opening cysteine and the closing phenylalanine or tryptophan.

CDR3 protein: CASSFDSNTGELFF; V gene: TRBV11-3; CDR3 length: 14
CDR3 protein: CASSRDGDQETQYF; V gene: TRBV6-9; CDR3 length: 14
CDR3 protein: CASSETGGAGANVLTF; V gene: TRBV5-6; CDR3 length: 16
CDR3 protein: CASSEIYSNQPQHF; V gene: TRBV2; CDR3 length: 14
CDR3 protein: CASSLSELDTEAFF; V gene: TRBV7-8; CDR3 length: 14
CDR3 protein: CASSPNQRTGRSEQYF; V gene: TRBV2; CDR3 length: 16
CDR3 protein: CATPRTGPHPYEQYF; V gene: TRBV28; CDR3 length: 15
CDR3 protein: CASSVDSRGYGYTF; V gene: TRBV5-4; CDR3 length: 14
CDR3 protein: CAIRQGGTDTQYF; V gene: TRBV10-3; CDR3 length: 13
CDR3 protein: CASSQSGREKGPDTQYF; V gene: TRBV23-1; CDR3 length: 17
CDR3 protein: CASSEDTVNYGYTF; V gene: TRBV6-1; CDR3 length: 14
CDR3 protein: CASGLVGGYGYTF; V gene: TRBV12-5; CDR3 length: 13
CDR3 protein: CASKDELPYEQYF; V gene: TRBV2; CDR3 length: 13
CDR3 protein: CASSELPRNTGELFF; V gene: TRBV2; CDR3 length: 15
CDR3 protein: CASSPWTGGTDTQYF; V gene: TRBV7-6; CDR3 length: 15
CDR3 protein: CASSEGDTGELFF; V gene: TRBV6-4; CDR3 length: 13
CDR3 protein: CASSQDGGAGNTEAFF; V gene: TRBV4-2; CDR3 length: 16
CDR3 protein: CASSMATSGYEQYF; V gene: TRBV19; CDR3 length: 14
CDR3 protein: CASRGIQGFNGYTF; V gene: TRBV27; CDR3 length: 14
CDR3 protein: CASSAPGTANEQYF; V gene: TRBV28; CDR3 length: 14
CDR3 protein: CAWAGPPREQYF; V gene: TRBV30; CDR3 length: 12
CDR3 protein: CASARLAGDWNEQFF; V gene: TRBV2; CDR3 length: 15
CDR3 protein: CASSGRPTDTQYF; V gene: TRBV6-5; CDR3 length: 13
CDR3 protein: CASRNRGTTNEKLFF; V gene: TRBV27; CDR3 length: 15
CDR3 protein: CASSSPGTPTQYF; V gene: TRBV7-3; CDR3 length: 13
CDR3 protein: CASSIVSGETQYF; V gene: TRBV19; CDR3 length: 13
CDR3 protein: CASNTGTSGYNEQFF; V gene: TRBV6-5; CDR3 length: 15
CDR3 protein: CASSLLAGGPSYEQYF; V gene: TRBV19; CDR3 length: 16
CDR3 protein: CASSVGGEQFF; V gene: TRBV10-1; CDR3 length: 11
CDR3 protein: CAISRTSGTHNEQFF; V gene: TRBV10-3; CDR3 length: 15
CDR3 protein: CASSWMAGGDLQFF; V gene: TRBV5-1; CDR3 length: 14
CDR3 protein: CATYKRDQNNEQFF; V gene: TRBV6-1; CDR3 length: 14
CDR3 protein: CASSRGLAGEQYF; V gene: TRBV28; CDR3 length: 13
CDR3 protein: CASTGQGNQPQHF; V gene: TRBV2; CDR3 length: 13